The source of this T cell receptor beta chain is a study of T-cell reconstitution after alpha-beta-depleted transplantation in children. Broader study findings: Newly made T cells mostly supplied T-cell counts and diversity one year after transplant. Several hundred expanded graft clones reportedly were the source of alpha-beta T cells about two months after transplant.

Details on this clonotype: The antigen is not known.

Library preparation (for TCRbeta) was performed with unique molecular identifiers. TCRdb re-analysed the PCR reads in MiXCR, keeping a single row per CDR3 protein. The table includes 700,000 to 950,000 distinct CDR3 sequences, 16% detected once. The CDR3 extends over 17 amino acids. The rearrangement joins TRBV21-1 to TRBJ1-1. TRBV21-1 is designated a pseudogene. The sample in question was PBMCs, mostly from graft donor cells, obtained 360 days after TCRalphabeta/CD19-depleted stem cell transplant. The TCR originated in a male patient younger than 18 who had a stem cell transplant for acute lymphoblastic leukemia, so the T cells may come from the graft donor. The CDR3 sequence: CASSKDLLPEVNTEAFF. As DNA, the CDR3 is TGTGCCAGCAGCAAAGACCTTCTACCTGAAGTGAACACTGAAGCTTTCTTT.